This T cell receptor beta chain was retrieved from a study of cytomegalovirus exposure and HLA in healthy donors. Notes on the study in general: A later analysis found common viral pathogens apparently linked to several of the most significant clusters. CMV serostatus was the only recorded immune exposure for donors. In a later analysis, an Asian-associated ancestry cluster reportedly showed fewer N-insertions than the 666-donor mean.

The length of the CDR3 is 17 residues. CDR1 and CDR2 from the germline V gene are SGHRS and YFSETQ. The V end was cut by 4 bases, the J end by 3 bases, with 22 bases between. This clone was found a few times. Antigen: not known. Both 60 Vbeta primers and 13 Jbeta primers went into the PCR. Generated by immunoSEQ multiplex PCR, the TCRdb table keeps only in-frame clones and is missing some. The sample carries 150,000 or so clones, under 80% recorded once. Sequencing input: PBMCs. The TCR comes from a man aged 18 to 29 in good health and CMV-seropositive. The chain joins TRBV5-1 to TRBJ1-1; a weak D match, TRBD1 (5 bases). For the CDR3, the DNA is TGCGCCAGCAGCACACGGGGGGGGTTGGGAGCGGACACTGAAGCTTTCTTT. Its translation is CASSTRGGLGADTEAFF.